This TCR beta chain originates from a study of T cells in localized non-small cell lung cancer. Broader study findings: Clonality peaked in uninvolved adjacent lung rather than tumor.

Regarding this clone: The antigen is unknown.

Sequencing was performed with immunoSEQ multiplex PCR; in TCRdb, only in-frame clones are kept and a portion is missing. The sample carries about 77,000 clones, approximately 90% recorded once. With V trimmed by 1 base and J by 4 bases, 6 bases remained unmatched. CDR1 LGHNA and CDR2 YNFKEQ come from the germline V gene. This CDR3 comprises 15 residues. The rearrangement links TRBV4-2 to TRBJ1-1, with 7 bases aligning to TRBD1. This specimen consisted of peripheral blood, obtained before any cancer treatment. The receptor comes from a woman aged 35 to 70 with stage I squamous cell lung carcinoma. Here the CDR3 reads CASSQGPQGGTEAFF. The CDR3 DNA follows: TGTGCCAGCAGCCAAGGTCCCCAGGGGGGCACTGAAGCTTTCTTT.